This TCR beta chain comes out of a study of blood T cells in healthy people across ages. This clonotype was picked up a small number of times. Through a sample-barcoded 5' primer and a J-beta primer mix, a second PCR was run for roughly 7 to 12 cycles. TCRdb reprocessed the 5' RACE reads with MiXCR, giving one entry per CDR3 protein. Altogether around 1,600,000 distinct CDR3 sequences are present, around 40% being singletons, with the ten largest covering just over 4%. The CDR3 contains 16 residues. The V segment lost 7 bases and the J segment 3 bases; nucleotides outside the gene matches: 12. Per the germline V gene, CDR1 is SQVTM and CDR2 is ANQGSEA.

The chain is built from TRBV29-1 and TRBJ2-7, with TRBD2 matching 13 bases. Sample: blood. The sequence was obtained from a woman between 18 and 30 years old in good health. CDR3 in DNA: TGCAGCGCTACCCGGGGACTAGCGGGATATGGCTACGAGCAGTACTTC. This sequence encodes CSATRGLAGYGYEQYF.